The 30 T cell receptor beta chains below all came from one sample that was sequenced in a study of identical twins. Each CDR3 protein is one row after TCRdb ran MiXCR on the 5' RACE reads. The sample comprises approximately 600,000 distinct CDR3 sequences, under 8.5% of which are singletons, and 1.5% to 2% rests with the top ten. These data also featured in a second study, about yellow fever vaccine responses in identical twins.

The sample was PBMCs. The receptors shown here come from a woman between 18 and 29 years old in good health.

The chain carries TRBV2 and TRBJ2-3, with D maybe TRBD1 (5 bases). The germline gives CDR1 SNHLY, CDR2 FYNNEI. The CDR3 extends over 14 amino acids. V lost 8 bases to trimming and J lost 2 bases, with 14 bases between them. CDR3 DNA: TGTGCCAGCTGTGTACAGGCGATCACAGATACGCAGTATTTT. Translated: CASCVQAITDTQYF.

Only a few counts were recorded for this clonotype. V gene TRBV20-1 combines with J gene TRBJ2-3; D tentatively fits TRBD1 or TRBD2 (5 bases each). This CDR3 has 16 residues. Germline V lookup: CDR1 DFQATT, CDR2 SNEGSKA (reference sequence). V lost 1 base and J lost 4, with 18 bases in between. DNA of the CDR3: TGCAGTGCTAGAGCGGCAGGGTCTTTGGGGGCAGATACGCAGTATTTT. This translates into CSARAAGSLGADTQYF.

V is TRBV6-5 and J is TRBJ2-1; 13 bases fit TRBD2. The CDR3 totals 16 residues. Trimming cost V 2 bases and J 7 bases; bases outside gene matches: 5. CDR1 is MNHEY, CDR2 SVGAGI, per germline. Here the CDR3 reads CASSYTTSGRLNEQFF. In nucleotides, the CDR3 is TGTGCCAGCAGTTACACGACTAGCGGGAGGTTGAATGAGCAGTTCTTC.

The J gene is TRBJ2-1, the V gene TRBV12-3 or TRBV12-4, with 9 nucleotides matching TRBD1. Trimming took 3 bases from V and 10 from J; bases not matched to a gene: 4. The CDR3 length is 13 residues. This CDR3 is CASSFGTGREQFF. Written as DNA, the CDR3 is TGTGCCAGCAGTTTCGGGACAGGGAGGGAGCAGTTCTTC.

This clonotype turned up a few times. V gene TRBV2 combines with J gene TRBJ1-2, with D tentatively TRBD1 (5 bases). The V end was cut by 7 bases, the J end by 5 bases, with 17 bases between. This CDR3 has 14 amino acids. Germline V gives CDR1 SNHLY, CDR2 FYNNEI. The CDR3 sequence is CASTHGTDAYGYTF. CDR3 nucleotide sequence: TGTGCCAGCACTCACGGGACGGACGCTTATGGCTACACCTTC.

This clonotype has a handful of counts. The rearrangement joins TRBV5-1 to TRBJ2-7; TRBD1 matches at 8 bases. Germline CDR1 SGHRS, CDR2 YFSETQ. After removal of 4 bases from V and 3 bases from J, the junction contained 3 bases not matched to a gene. The CDR3 spans 13 residues. The CDR3 here is CASSVDRVYEQYF. The CDR3 nucleotides read TGCGCCAGCAGCGTGGACAGGGTCTACGAGCAGTACTTC. Drawing the rest from reference TRBV5-1 and TRBJ2-7, the complete variable domain is KAGVTQTPRYLIKTRGQQVTLSCSPISGHRSVSWYQQTPGQGLQFLFEYFSETQRNKGNFPGRFSGRQFSNSRSEMNVSTLELGDSALYLCASSVDRVYEQYFGPGTRLTVT.

In its sample, this clonotype was seen many times. The V call is TRBV5-6, the J call TRBJ2-5; no firm D call. CDR1 and CDR2 (germline): SGHDT, YYEEEE. This CDR3 comprises 14 residues. The V gene lost 3 bases and the J gene lost 0 bases, with 9 bases spanning the gap. Here the CDR3 reads CASSWWQDQETQYF. The CDR3 coding sequence is TGTGCCAGCAGCTGGTGGCAGGACCAAGAGACCCAGTACTTC.

CDR3 nucleotides: TGCAGTGCCCCGAAGGGGACCTCGAACACCGGGGAGCTGTTTTTT. Amino acid sequence: CSAPKGTSNTGELFF. This rearrangement joins TRBV20-1 to TRBJ2-2, with D perhaps given as TRBD1 or TRBD2 (5 bases each). Germline V gene sequence: CDR1 DFQATT, CDR2 SNEGSKA (reference sequence). V was pared by 6 bases and J by 0 bases, with 14 bases between. This CDR3 is 15 amino acids long.

This sequence joins TRBV15 and TRBJ2-7; maybe TRBD2 (7 bases). Germline V lookup: CDR1 LNHNV, CDR2 YYDKDF (reference sequence). V was clipped by 3 bases and J by 6 bases, with 12 bases between them. The CDR3 length is 13 residues. The CDR3 is CATSRKGGLEQYF. CDR3 in DNA: TGTGCCACCAGCAGGAAGGGGGGGCTCGAGCAGTACTTC.

The genes are TRBV7-9 and TRBJ2-3, with D tentatively TRBD1 or TRBD2 (5 bases each). V was trimmed by 5 bases and J by 1 base, leaving 10 bases between them. In germline, CDR1 is SEHNR, CDR2 FQNEAQ (reference sequence). This CDR3 contains 14 residues. CDR3 coding DNA: TGTGCCAGCAGCCCGGGACCTGGCACAGATACGCAGTATTTT. Translating it yields CASSPGPGTDTQYF. Complete variable domain (other parts from reference TRBV7-9 and TRBJ2-3): DTGVSQNPRHKITKRGQNVTFRCDPISEHNRLYWYRQTLGQGPEFLTYFQNEAQLEKSRLLSDRFSAERPKGSFSTLEIQRTEQGDSAMYLCASSPGPGTDTQYFGPGTRLTVL.

This clonotype was seen ten or more times. The chain uses TRBV5-1 and TRBJ1-1; tentative D call: TRBD1 (5 bases). V lost 6 bases and J 3 bases, leaving 9 bases between the germline ends. Germline assignment: CDR1 SGHRS and CDR2 YFSETQ. The CDR3 is 12 amino acids. In nucleotides, the CDR3 is TGCGCCAGCAAGGAAGGGGACACTGAAGCTTTCTTT. Encoded protein: CASKEGDTEAFF.

This clonotype was recorded at least ten times. The chain links TRBV9 to TRBJ1-6; D remains unclear. Per germline, CDR1 SGDLS and CDR2 YYNGEE. The CDR3 length is 15 residues. Trimming stripped 0 bases from V and 7 bases from J, with 11 bases between. CDR3 residues: CASSVGASHNSPLHF. In DNA, the CDR3 is TGTGCCAGCAGCGTAGGTGCCTCGCACAATTCACCCCTCCACTTT.

This clonotype was observed at least ten times. The genes are TRBV11-3 and TRBJ2-2; 10 bases map to TRBD2. The J segment lost 6 bases and the V segment lost 5 bases, leaving 12 bases of the junction unmatched. The CDR3 loop spans 17 amino acids. CDR1 SGHNT and CDR2 YENEEA come from the germline V gene. CDR3 sequence reads: CASSPTRASGRPGELFF. CDR3 DNA sequence: TGTGCCAGCAGCCCGACCCGGGCTAGCGGGAGACCCGGGGAGCTGTTTTTT.

This rearrangement joins TRBV12-3 or TRBV12-4 to TRBJ2-3; 8 positions match TRBD1. With 3 bases clipped from V and 3 bases from J, the junction kept 14 bases outside the gene matches. The CDR3 runs to 18 residues. CDR3 sequence reads: CASSLRGYRDRRTDTQYF. CDR3 nucleotide sequence: TGTGCCAGCAGTTTGAGGGGTTATCGGGACAGGCGAACAGATACGCAGTATTTT.

This clonotype came up many times. The chain combines TRBV12-3 or TRBV12-4 with TRBJ2-7; 11 nucleotides agree with TRBD1. V shed 1 base, J shed 1 base, and the junction held 0 bases outside the gene matches. This CDR3 region has 15 residues. CDR3 loop: CASSLGDRGSYEQYV. The CDR3 coding sequence is TGTGCCAGCAGTTTAGGGGACAGGGGGTCCTACGAGCAGTACGTC.

This clonotype was recorded many times. The chain recombines TRBV20-1 with TRBJ2-3; no reliable D call. The CDR3 loop spans 15 amino acids. V was clipped by 6 bases and J by 0 bases, with 16 bases between them. Germline-derived CDR1 and CDR2 are DFQATT and SNEGSKA (reference sequence). CDR3 loop: CSALPTVLSTDTQYF. The CDR3, as DNA: TGCAGTGCGCTTCCCACAGTCCTTAGCACAGATACGCAGTATTTT.

This clonotype was seen a few times. The chain couples TRBV29-1 to TRBJ1-1; the D is unclear. Germline V CDR1 and CDR2: SQVTM, ANQGSEA. Trimming removed 3 bases at V and 4 bases at J, with 9 bases between. This CDR3 contains 12 residues. DNA for the CDR3: TGCAGCGTTGAGAGAGGGAGCACTGAAGCTTTCTTT. Its translation: CSVERGSTEAFF.

In its sample, this clonotype was seen a few times. V gene TRBV12-3 or TRBV12-4 combines with J gene TRBJ2-5; 14 positions agree with TRBD2. Trimming at V came to 5 bases and at J to 0 bases, leaving 2 bases not matched to a gene. The CDR3 runs to 16 residues. Written as DNA, the CDR3 is TGTGCCAGCAGTCAGGGACTAGCGGGGGACCAAGAGACCCAGTACTTC. Translated: CASSQGLAGDQETQYF.

The rearrangement uses TRBV5-6 and TRBJ1-4, with D possibly matching TRBD1 (5 bases). The V end lost 4 bases, the J end lost 8 bases, and 15 bases lay between the germline ends. The germline V gene encodes CDR1 SGHDT and CDR2 YYEEEE. The CDR3 length is 14 residues. The CDR3 loop reads CASSRNQGGEKLFF. The CDR3 coding sequence is TGTGCCAGCAGCCGGAACCAGGGAGGGGAAAAACTGTTTTTT.

This clonotype was seen at least ten times. The rearrangement links TRBV25-1 to TRBJ2-2; 7 positions match TRBD1. The germline CDR1 and CDR2 sequences are MGHDK and SYGVNS. The CDR3 is made up of 15 amino acids. J was trimmed by 3 bases and V by 6 bases; bases with no gene match: 7. Here the CDR3 reads CASSPTGSDTGELFF. CDR3 in DNA: TGTGCCAGCAGCCCGACAGGGTCGGACACCGGGGAGCTGTTTTTT. Combining the CDR3 with reference TRBV25-1 and TRBJ2-2 gives the whole variable domain EADIYQTPRYLVIGTGKKITLECSQTMGHDKMYWYQQDPGMELHLIHYSYGVNSTEKGDLSSESTVSRIRTEHFPLTLESARPSHTSQYLCASSPTGSDTGELFFGEGSRLTVL.

This clonotype was recorded a few times. The CDR3 sequence: CASSQEPRTSTDTQYF. As DNA, the CDR3 is TGCGCCAGCAGCCAAGAACCCAGGACCAGCACAGATACGCAGTATTTT. The J gene is TRBJ2-3, the V gene TRBV4-1; D is undetermined. CDR3 length: 16 amino acids. CDR1 MGHRA and CDR2 YSYEKL come from the germline V gene. V was shortened by 0 bases and J by 0 bases, with 10 bases between the two germline ends.

This clonotype was counted a few times. This rearrangement joins TRBV28 to TRBJ2-7, with D possibly being TRBD2 (5 bases). Germline V CDR1 and CDR2: MDHEN, SYDVKM. The CDR3 covers 14 residues. V was trimmed by 8 bases and J by 3 bases, leaving 17 bases between them. The DNA of the CDR3 is TGTGCCAGCGAGCGGCCCAACCGGCACTACGAGCAGTACTTC. The encoded protein is CASERPNRHYEQYF.

This clonotype was detected only a few times. V usage is TRBV27 and J usage is TRBJ2-7; 8 nucleotides agree with TRBD2. The trim removed 7 bases at V and 5 bases at J, leaving 4 bases unmatched. Per the germline V gene, CDR1 is MNHEY and CDR2 is SMNVEV (reference sequence). The CDR3 runs 12 residues. CDR3 nucleotides: TGTGCCAGCACCGGGGGGGGTCACGAGCAGTACTTC. Translating gives CASTGGGHEQYF.

J is TRBJ1-1 and V is TRBV5-6; a weak D match, TRBD1 (6 bases). V shed 4 bases and J shed 1 base, with 11 bases lying between them. Germline assignment: CDR1 SGHDT and CDR2 YYEEEE. This CDR3 comprises 14 residues. CDR3 nucleotides: TGTGCCAGCAGCGTACCGGGACAGAACACTGAAGCTTTCTTT. Amino acids: CASSVPGQNTEAFF.

Only a few counts were recorded for this clonotype. The chain is built from TRBV28 and TRBJ2-1, with 7 positions matching TRBD1. This CDR3 contains 15 residues. Germline loops: CDR1 MDHEN, CDR2 SYDVKM. V lost 6 bases and J lost 7; bases outside the gene matches: 12. The CDR3 loop reads CASSRPDRVGNEQFF. In DNA, the CDR3 is TGTGCCAGCAGCCGCCCTGACAGGGTGGGTAATGAGCAGTTCTTC.

There are a few counts of this clonotype. This chain joins TRBV7-9 and TRBJ2-5, with a tentative D call TRBD2 (5 bases). This CDR3 has 15 residues. Trimming removed 4 bases from V and 4 bases from J, with 16 bases in between. The germline CDR1 and CDR2 sequences are SEHNR and FQNEAQ (reference sequence). The CDR3 protein is CASSSRRSDRETQYF. The CDR3 nucleotides are TGTGCCAGCAGCTCACGGAGGTCAGATAGAGAGACCCAGTACTTC.

This clonotype was picked up a small number of times. V gene TRBV6-2 or TRBV6-3 combines with J gene TRBJ2-2, with 12 bases aligning to TRBD2. Per the germline V gene, CDR1 is MNHEY and CDR2 is SVGEGT. CDR3 length: 21 residues. J lost 4 bases, V lost 7 bases, and 22 bases had no gene match. The CDR3, as DNA: TGTGCCAGCACTCACCGCCTACGGGGCCTAGCGGGGGGGCGGTTCACCGGGGAGCTGTTTTTT. It is translated as CASTHRLRGLAGGRFTGELFF.

This clonotype was detected only a few times. The V call is TRBV20-1, the J call TRBJ2-3; 8 bases fit TRBD2. This CDR3 is 14 amino acids long. Trimming removed 6 bases from V and 0 bases from J; junction bases left unmatched: 5. CDR1 is DFQATT, CDR2 SNEGSKA, per germline (reference sequence). Written as DNA, the CDR3 is TGCAGTGCCCTTAGCGGGGAAAGCACAGATACGCAGTATTTT. This encodes CSALSGESTDTQYF.

This clonotype came up a few times. The genes are TRBV5-1 and TRBJ1-3, with D unresolved. Trimming removed 4 bases from V and 3 bases from J, with 14 bases in between. Looked up from germline, CDR1 is SGHRS and CDR2 is YFSETQ. This CDR3 has 15 amino acids. DNA for the CDR3: TGCGCCAGCAGCCGGCAGGACGGAGATGGAAACACCATATATTTT. Its translation: CASSRQDGDGNTIYF.

This clonotype has at least ten counts. The chain has TRBV12-3 or TRBV12-4 and TRBJ2-1; either TRBD1 or TRBD2 may supply D (6 bases each). Trimming cost V 7 bases and J 3 bases, with 16 bases left between them. This CDR3 has 15 amino acids. CDR3 protein: CASTLGGRLYNEQFF. The CDR3 DNA is TGTGCCAGCACCCTAGGGGGGAGGCTCTACAATGAGCAGTTCTTC.